This T cell receptor (beta chain) was profiled in a study of response to subunit inactivated influenza vaccine. There are a few counts of this clonotype. The antigen remains undetermined. Study-level results: Each seasonal influenza vaccination, the authors suggested, recruits few new T cells.

This CDR3 has 15 residues. The V gene's germline CDR1 is WSHSY and CDR2 SAAADI. V was cut by 4 bases and J by 5 bases, with 17 bases left in between. TCRdb re-derived calls from the RT-PCR reads in MiXCR, one entry per CDR3 protein. The table includes under 800,000 distinct CDR3 sequences, approximately 15% detected once. The V and J genes are TRBV10-2 and TRBJ2-5; possibly TRBD1 for D (6 bases). The sample consisted of PBMCs from blood, taken approximately 15 days before vaccination. The sequence derives from a man between 50 and 59 years old who received an inactivated influenza vaccine. In DNA, the CDR3 is TGCGCCAGCAGTGGGTGGGACACCGTTCGGGAGACCCAGTACTTC. It codes for CASSGWDTVRETQYF.